This TCR beta chain was identified in a study of OX40 agonist ivuxolimab in advanced cancers. Study background: The study gave patients intravenous ivuxolimab at 0.01 to 10 mg/kg every 2 weeks. Findings of the study overall: CD8+ T cells were the subset that, on average, had more expanded clones than CD4+.

The cohort excluded patients with autoimmune disease history or systemic immunosuppression. With baseline, cycle 4 day 1, and cycle 7 day 1 as timepoints, blood was sampled. For this clone: Its specificity is not known.

The table came from immunoSEQ multiplex PCR; TCRdb's copy has only in-frame clones and leaves some out. The sample yields approximately 20,000 clones, roughly nine tenths seen once. This clonotype was obtained from an adult with an advanced solid tumor such as melanoma, head and neck, liver or kidney cancer. The source material was CD4+ or CD8+ T cells sorted from blood, sampled in a trial of the OX40 agonist ivuxolimab.

The CDR3 protein is CASSPNFPSGLGDTGELFF. CDR3 in DNA: TGTGCCAGCTCACCGAACTTCCCCTCAGGGCTAGGTGACACCGGGGAGCTGTTTTTT. This chain links TRBV18 with TRBJ2-2; TRBD1 is a possible D gene (5 bases). Trimming removed 3 bases at V and 3 bases at J, with 23 bases between. This CDR3 comprises 19 residues. Germline CDR1 is KGHSH and CDR2 is LQKENI.